Each of the 13 T cell receptor beta chains below was sequenced from the same sample in a study of T-cell memory formation after mild COVID-19. One entry per CDR3 protein, called by TCRdb with MiXCR from the 5' RACE reads. The sample includes around 180,000 distinct CDR3 sequences, more than 15% of them seen just once. The sample consisted of PBMCs or a T cell subset sorted from them (not recorded which). The source is an adult woman who had mild COVID-19 (a few samples of this study predate the infection). Cell type and time point are not known.

V and J are TRBV18 and TRBJ2-7, with TRBD2 matching 9 bases. The CDR3 totals 14 residues. J gave up 7 bases and V 3 bases, and 7 bases lay outside the gene matches. Germline assignment: CDR1 KGHSH and CDR2 LQKENI. In DNA form, the CDR3 reads TGTGCCAGCTCACCCGGGACTAGCTCTTGGGAGCAGTACTTC. Amino acid sequence: CASSPGTSSWEQYF.

The CDR3 here is CASSSSPQGTSYEQYF. The CDR3 region has the DNA TGTGCCAGCAGCTCCAGCCCACAGGGGACCTCCTACGAGCAGTACTTC. The chain couples TRBV7-6 to TRBJ2-7; 7 bases match TRBD1. The J segment lost 0 bases and the V segment lost 4 bases, leaving 9 bases of the junction unmatched. This CDR3 region has 16 residues. From germline, CDR1 is SGHVS and CDR2 FNYEAQ. Full variable domain (outside the CDR3, taken from reference TRBV7-6 and TRBJ2-7): GAGVSQSPRYKVTKRGQDVALRCDPISGHVSLYWYRQALGQGPEFLTYFNYEAQQDKSGLPNDRFSAERPEGSISTLTIQRTEQRDSAMYRCASSSSPQGTSYEQYFGPGTRLTVT.

V usage is TRBV5-1 and J usage is TRBJ2-7, with 7 bases that match TRBD2. J lost 5 bases, V lost 4 bases, and 9 bases had no gene match. There are 14 residues in the CDR3. Germline V gene lookup returns CDR1 SGHRS and CDR2 YFSETQ. CDR3 residues: CASSASGLLNEQYF. Here the CDR3 DNA reads TGCGCCAGCAGCGCCTCGGGACTACTTAACGAGCAGTACTTC.

This clonotype has ten or more counts. This rearrangement joins TRBV5-1 to TRBJ2-1; TRBD2 might be the D (5 bases). V was clipped by 4 bases and J by 13 bases, with 18 bases between them. Germline CDR1 and CDR2: SGHRS and YFSETQ. This CDR3 spans 13 amino acids. The CDR3 is CASSVTLLGEQFF. CDR3 bases: TGCGCCAGCAGCGTGACCCTTTTGGGAGAACAGTTCTTC.

This clonotype showed up just a few times. The chain uses TRBV12-3 or TRBV12-4 and TRBJ2-1; 9 bases align to TRBD2. V lost 8 bases, J lost 7 bases, and 18 bases stayed unmatched. The CDR3 contains 17 residues. DNA of the CDR3: TGTGCCAGCTACCGACCTTTAGCGGGAGCCCTGCCGAATGAGCAGTTCTTC. This encodes CASYRPLAGALPNEQFF.

V gene TRBV6-2 or TRBV6-3 combines with J gene TRBJ2-3; the match to TRBD2 covers 13 bases. Losses at the gene ends were 2 bases for V and 2 bases for J; bases not matched to a gene: 4. Germline values: CDR1 MNHEY, CDR2 SVGEGT. This CDR3 has 17 residues. The CDR3 DNA reads TGTGCCAGCAGTTACGGGGGACTAGCGGGGCCCACAGATACGCAGTATTTT. It is translated as CASSYGGLAGPTDTQYF.

The table lists this clonotype with a few counts. The chain recombines TRBV5-1 with TRBJ2-1, with 9 positions matching TRBD2. Germline CDR1 is SGHRS and CDR2 is YFSETQ. CDR3 length: 14 residues. V was clipped by 5 bases and J by 7 bases; unmatched bases: 7. The CDR3 reads CASRPGLATNEQFF. CDR3 coding DNA: TGCGCCAGCAGACCGGGACTAGCTACAAATGAGCAGTTCTTC.

This clonotype has a handful of counts. This chain joins TRBV12-3 or TRBV12-4 and TRBJ2-1; TRBD2 matches at 13 bases. The V gene end was trimmed by 5 bases and the J gene end by 5 bases; junction bases not matched to a gene: 15. The CDR3 has 19 residues. CDR3 coding DNA: TGTGCCAGCAGTCGGACAGGTTTTTCCGGGACTAGCGGGAACAATGAGCAGTTCTTC. It is translated as CASSRTGFSGTSGNNEQFF.

The chain has TRBV6-2 or TRBV6-3 and TRBJ1-5; 8 positions agree with TRBD1. This CDR3 comprises 16 residues. CDR1 is MNHEY, CDR2 SVGEGT, per germline. The ends lost 0 bases at V and 6 bases at J; junction bases unmatched: 7. The CDR3 protein is CASSYSGLGQGQPQHF. The CDR3 DNA reads TGTGCCAGCAGTTACTCCGGTTTAGGACAGGGTCAGCCCCAGCATTTT.

The CDR3, as DNA: TGTGCCAGCAGCCCGGGGACTAGCAGAGCCAAAAACATTCAGTACTTC. This codes for CASSPGTSRAKNIQYF. The V gene is TRBV7-3, the J gene TRBJ2-4, with 9 nucleotides matching TRBD2. The CDR3 contains 16 residues. Germline V gene data show CDR1 as SGHTA and CDR2 as FQGTGA. Unmatched junction bases numbered 5, after V lost 5 bases and J lost 0 bases.

V usage is TRBV7-2 and J usage is TRBJ1-2, with no clear D. Trimming pared 1 base from V and 7 bases from J, leaving 10 bases between. This CDR3 region has 13 residues. Germline CDR1 reads SGHTA; CDR2 reads FQGNSA. This CDR3 is CASSLESLAGYTF. The CDR3 DNA follows: TGTGCCAGCAGCTTAGAATCTCTCGCTGGCTACACCTTC.

This clonotype came up a few times. The chain links TRBV7-2 to TRBJ2-1, with D unclear. This CDR3 is built from 15 residues. With 1 base removed from V and 1 base from J, the gap between germline ends came to 8 bases. CDR1 and CDR2 from the germline V gene are SGHTA and FQGNSA. This CDR3 is CASSLEVGSYNEQFF. The CDR3 DNA follows: TGTGCCAGCAGCTTAGAGGTTGGGTCCTACAATGAGCAGTTCTTC.

This clonotype has just a few counts. This chain connects TRBV9 to TRBJ2-1; 9 positions match TRBD1. After removal of 2 bases from V and 4 bases from J, the junction contained 7 bases not matched to a gene. CDR1 and CDR2 from the germline V gene are SGDLS and YYNGEE. The CDR3 loop spans 16 amino acids. This CDR3 is CASSVPPGTGYNEQFF. In DNA form, the CDR3 reads TGTGCCAGCAGCGTCCCTCCCGGGACAGGGTACAATGAGCAGTTCTTC.